This TCR beta chain was captured in a study of metastatic and nonmetastatic thyroid tumors. There are 19 residues in the CDR3. The V and J ends lost 4 bases and 5 bases, in that order; junction bases with no gene match: 20. Germline loops: CDR1 SGHAT, CDR2 FQDESV (reference sequence). Patients underwent thyroid surgery, and none had received any treatment before it. In its sample, this clone was seen a few times. TCRdb re-clonotyped the PCR reads through MiXCR. Of 4,000 or so clones detected, about 37% appear once; the ten largest clones hold 37%. The chain joins TRBV11-1 to TRBJ2-5; 9 bases map to TRBD2. The TCR originated in a male donor with papillary thyroid cancer or a benign thyroid nodule (not recorded which). Some clones in this sample may be carry-over from other donors' samples. Sequences were obtained from tumor tissue. CDR3 bases: TGTGCCAGCAGCTCGACCCAAAGGGAAGCGGGAGGTATCGGGGAGACCCAGTACTTC. It encodes CASSSTQREAGGIGETQYF.